What follows are 14 T cell receptor beta chains derived from one specimen sequenced in a study of human T cells and chemical hapten exposure. TCRdb redid the calling of the 5' RACE reads with MiXCR, one entry per CDR3 protein. This table has 120,000 to 150,000 distinct CDR3 sequences, around 4% appearing once. Total RNA was isolated from whole blood that had not been fractionated. The receptors were gathered from a female donor in good health.

Many counts were recorded for this clonotype. The chain joins TRBV5-1 to TRBJ1-2, with 7 nucleotides matching TRBD1. The CDR3 has 15 amino acids. J lost 0 bases, V lost 3 bases, and 5 bases had no gene match. Germline assignment: CDR1 SGHRS and CDR2 YFSETQ. The CDR3 here is CASSWRTGANYGYTF. CDR3 sequence (DNA): TGCGCCAGCAGCTGGAGGACAGGAGCTAACTATGGCTACACCTTC. Complete variable domain (other parts from reference TRBV5-1 and TRBJ1-2): KAGVTQTPRYLIKTRGQQVTLSCSPISGHRSVSWYQQTPGQGLQFLFEYFSETQRNKGNFPGRFSGRQFSNSRSEMNVSTLELGDSALYLCASSWRTGANYGYTFGSGTRLTVV.

In this sample, this clonotype turned up a few times. The chain employs TRBV29-1 and TRBJ1-4, with no clear D. The germline V gene has CDR1 SQVTM and CDR2 ANQGSEA. CDR3 length equals 13 residues. V lost 6 bases and J lost 4, with 12 bases in between. DNA for the CDR3: TGCAGCGTCGGCGGTCAGCTTAATGAAAAACTGTTTTTT. Translating gives CSVGGQLNEKLFF. Complete variable domain (other parts from reference TRBV29-1 and TRBJ1-4): SAVISQKPSRDICQRGTSLTIQCQVDSQVTMMFWYRQQPGQSLTLIATANQGSEATYESGFVIDKFPISRPNLTFSTLTVSNMSPEDSSIYLCSVGGQLNEKLFFGSGTQLSVL.

This clonotype was observed many times. The chain couples TRBV6-1 to TRBJ2-2, with D hard to call. The CDR3 extends over 13 amino acids. Trimming cost V 5 bases and J 5 bases, with 9 bases left between them. Germline loops: CDR1 MNHNS, CDR2 SASEGT. The CDR3 here is CASSHIFTGELFF. The CDR3 nucleotides read TGTGCCAGCAGTCATATCTTTACCGGGGAGCTGTTTTTT.

This clonotype was detected only a few times. V gene TRBV29-1 combines with J gene TRBJ1-5; D not resolved. The CDR3 runs 15 residues. Per germline, CDR1 SQVTM and CDR2 ANQGSEA. Trimming took 6 bases from V and 0 from J, leaving 15 bases between them. CDR3 in amino acids: CSVSPGAHSNQPQHF. CDR3 DNA: TGCAGCGTCTCGCCGGGAGCCCATAGCAATCAGCCCCAGCATTTT.

This clonotype was seen at least ten times. This rearrangement joins TRBV27 to TRBJ1-6; D gene unclear. Trimming took off 8 bases at V and 3 bases at J, with 8 bases between the two ends. Germline V lookup: CDR1 MNHEY, CDR2 SMNVEV (reference sequence). This CDR3 comprises 13 residues. Here the CDR3 DNA reads TGTGCCAGCGCGGAGGACTATAATTCACCCCTCCACTTT. Its translation is CASAEDYNSPLHF.

This clonotype showed up just a few times. V and J are TRBV20-1 and TRBJ1-5, with D possibly matching TRBD1 (6 bases). Germline loops: CDR1 DFQATT, CDR2 SNEGSKA (reference sequence). V was pared by 5 bases and J by 2 bases, with 16 bases between. CDR3 size: 15 residues. CDR3 protein: CSASLGGPGNQPQHF. As DNA, the CDR3 is TGCAGTGCTTCCTTAGGGGGGCCGGGCAATCAGCCCCAGCATTTT.

This clonotype was seen at least ten times. V and J are TRBV10-3 and TRBJ2-5, with TRBD1 as a possible D gene (5 bases). This CDR3 spans 13 amino acids. Germline V CDR1 and CDR2: ENHRY, SYGVKD. Trimming stripped 4 bases from V and 8 bases from J, with 14 bases between. The CDR3 DNA reads TGTGCCATCAGTGCAGACAGCCCCAGAACCCAGTACTTC. Translated: CAISADSPRTQYF.

This clonotype showed up many times. The rearrangement links TRBV19 to TRBJ1-6; a possible D gene is TRBD1 (6 bases). V was clipped by 6 bases and J by 0 bases, with 12 bases between them. CDR1 is LNHDA, CDR2 SQIVND, per germline (reference sequence). CDR3 size: 16 residues. CDR3 amino acids: CASRGQGGSYNSPLHF. The CDR3 DNA follows: TGTGCCAGTAGAGGCCAAGGGGGCTCCTATAATTCACCCCTCCACTTT.

In its sample, this clonotype was seen a few times. The chain couples TRBV6-2 or TRBV6-3 to TRBJ2-1; TRBD1 aligns across 8 bases. Trimming took 10 bases from V and 9 from J; bases not matched to a gene: 14. The CDR3 loop spans 14 amino acids. Germline CDR1 and CDR2: MNHEY and SVGEGT. The CDR3 protein is CATLNTGGMVEQFF. DNA of the CDR3: TGTGCCACCCTCAACACAGGGGGAATGGTTGAGCAGTTCTTC.

Only a few counts were recorded for this clonotype. This chain joins TRBV20-1 and TRBJ2-1; 8 bases agree with TRBD1. CDR3 length: 16 residues. Germline-derived CDR1 and CDR2 are DFQATT and SNEGSKA (reference sequence). The J segment lost 0 bases and the V segment lost 5 bases, leaving 9 bases of the junction unmatched. The CDR3 DNA follows: TGCAGTGCTCGGCGCCGGGACAGGAGCTCCTACAATGAGCAGTTCTTC. Protein sequence: CSARRRDRSSYNEQFF.

This clonotype appeared many times. This chain links TRBV10-2 with TRBJ2-3; D remains unclear. V was shortened by 2 bases and J by 7 bases, with 1 base between the two germline ends. The V gene's germline CDR1 is WSHSY and CDR2 SAAADI. The CDR3 length is 10 residues. CDR3 loop: CASSEHTQYF. Here the CDR3 DNA reads TGCGCCAGCAGTGAGCATACGCAGTATTTT.

This clonotype was observed at least ten times. The chain recombines TRBV5-4 with TRBJ2-5; D uncertain. The ends were cut back, 1 base at V and 3 bases at J, with 7 bases in the middle. Germline assignment: CDR1 SGHNT and CDR2 YYREEE (reference sequence). The CDR3 has 13 amino acids. CDR3 region: CASSLPSEETQYF. The CDR3 region has the DNA TGTGCCAGCAGCTTGCCGTCTGAAGAGACCCAGTACTTC.

This clonotype was recorded many times. J is TRBJ1-3 and V is TRBV5-1, with TRBD1 matching over 7 bases. With 4 bases clipped from V and 9 bases from J, the junction kept 7 bases outside the gene matches. There are 13 residues in the CDR3. From germline, CDR1 is SGHRS and CDR2 YFSETQ. CDR3 sequence: CASSPSNRGTIYF. The CDR3 region has the DNA TGCGCCAGCAGCCCCTCTAACAGGGGCACCATATATTTT.

Worth noting for this clonotype: This sequence may be a read error, since a much larger clone differs from it by one base. The chain carries TRBV5-8 and TRBJ2-3, with D possibly matching TRBD1 (5 bases). The CDR3 contains 14 residues. V lost 4 bases, J lost 1 base, and 10 bases lay in between. CDR1 and CDR2 from the germline V gene are SGHTS and YDEGEE. CDR3 sequence (DNA): TGTGCCAGCAGCCTGGACATTGGCACAGATACGCAGTATTTT. It yields the protein CASSLDIGTDTQYF.